These T cell receptor beta chains were read from a single sample in a study of T-cell memory formation after mild COVID-19. TCRdb independently ran MiXCR on the 5' RACE reads; one entry per CDR3 protein. The top ten clones hold 40% of a sample with 100,000 or so distinct CDR3 sequences, 11% of them seen once. Material: PBMCs or a T cell subset sorted from them (not recorded which). These receptors were collected from a man aged 18 to 30 who had mild COVID-19 (a few samples of this study predate the infection). Cell type and time point are not known. Each CDR3 is given with its conserved first and last residue. A D gene is named only where the DNA matches it firmly. Clone size is stated in some rows and not others, as once, few, many or a class when expanded.

j_call v_call d_call clone_size cdr3_aa cdr3_nt
TRBJ1-2 TRBV29-1 - - CSVDIAQGPNGYTF TGCAGCGTTGACATTGCGCAGGGACCAAATGGCTACACCTTC
TRBJ1-2 TRBV4-3 TRBD1 - CASSQETGYTYGYTF TGCGCCAGCAGCCAAGAGACAGGGTATACCTATGGCTACACCTTC
TRBJ1-6 TRBV5-1 - few CASSLRTEELYNSPLHF TGCGCCAGCAGCCTACGGACTGAGGAACTTTATAATTCACCCCTCCACTTT
TRBJ2-4 TRBV7-6 TRBD1 few CASSLAVPGQQNIQYF TGTGCCAGCAGCTTAGCGGTTCCGGGACAGCAAAACATTCAGTACTTC
TRBJ1-2 TRBV7-9 TRBD1 - CASSPDRGVQPENYGYTF TGTGCCAGCAGCCCAGACAGGGGAGTCCAGCCAGAGAACTATGGCTACACCTTC
TRBJ2-1 TRBV6-6 - few CASSGSGFNEQFF TGTGCCAGCAGTGGATCGGGCTTCAATGAGCAGTTCTTC
TRBJ2-1 TRBV20-1 - - CSARLLKTGSYNEQFF TGCAGTGCCCGGCTATTGAAGACTGGGTCCTACAATGAGCAGTTCTTC
TRBJ1-5 TRBV23-1 - few CASWGAQHF TGCGCCAGCTGGGGAGCCCAGCATTTT
TRBJ1-2 TRBV6-5 - - CASSYRRVANYGYTF TGTGCCAGCAGTTACCGCAGGGTTGCTAACTATGGCTACACCTTC
TRBJ2-7 TRBV11-2 - - CASGLGDGEQYF TGTGCATCCGGGTTGGGGGACGGGGAGCAGTACTTC
TRBJ2-3 TRBV20-1 TRBD1 few CSARDKGRGPDTQYF TGCAGTGCTAGAGATAAAGGCAGGGGGCCAGATACGCAGTATTTT
TRBJ1-1 TRBV5-6 TRBD1 few CASRDRVYTEAFF TGTGCCAGCAGGGACAGGGTATACACTGAAGCTTTCTTT
TRBJ1-1 TRBV9 TRBD1 few CASSPRDSNTEAFF TGTGCCAGCAGCCCTCGGGACAGTAACACTGAAGCTTTCTTT
TRBJ2-5 TRBV6-2/TRBV6-3 TRBD1 few CASNPSFGQGQETQYF TGTGCCAGCAACCCTTCCTTCGGACAGGGCCAAGAGACCCAGTACTTC
TRBJ1-6 TRBV4-1 TRBD1 few CASSLTGTGVSSYNSPLHF TGCGCCAGCAGCCTGACCGGGACAGGGGTCTCCTCCTATAATTCACCCCTCCACTTT
TRBJ1-1 TRBV4-1 - - CASSVPGTSKEAFF TGCGCCAGCAGCGTTCCTGGGACTTCCAAGGAAGCTTTCTTT
TRBJ2-3 TRBV11-2 - - CASSTGMRGDRDTQYF TGTGCCAGCAGCACGGGAATGCGGGGGGACAGGGATACGCAGTATTTT
TRBJ2-5 TRBV4-3 TRBD1 many CASSQYRQGLGETQYF TGCGCCAGCAGCCAATATCGACAGGGGCTAGGAGAGACCCAGTACTTC
TRBJ1-4 TRBV5-1 - - CASRGSSGLNEKLFF TGCGCCAGCAGGGGATCCTCCGGGCTAAATGAAAAACTGTTTTTT
TRBJ2-1 TRBV2 - many CASSSSDVGQFF TGTGCCAGCAGTTCGTCGGACGTAGGGCAGTTCTTC
TRBJ2-5 TRBV29-1 - - CSVEESGGRETQYF TGCAGCGTTGAAGAGTCCGGGGGACGAGAGACCCAGTACTTC
TRBJ2-3 TRBV9 TRBD1 - CASSVGDRLTDTQYF TGTGCCAGCAGCGTAGGGGACAGACTCACAGATACGCAGTATTTT
TRBJ1-1 TRBV27 - few CASSLNSLNTEAFF TGTGCCAGCAGTTTAAACAGTCTGAACACTGAAGCTTTCTTT
TRBJ2-1 TRBV12-3/TRBV12-4 TRBD2 few CASSLGDYQTYNEQFF TGTGCCAGCAGTTTAGGGGACTATCAAACTTACAATGAGCAGTTCTTC
TRBJ2-1 TRBV12-3/TRBV12-4 - - CDSSWGSSYNEQFF TGTGACAGCAGTTGGGGTAGCTCCTACAATGAGCAGTTCTTC
TRBJ2-5 TRBV5-1 - many CASSLYSSQETQYF TGCGCCAGCAGCTTGTACAGCTCCCAAGAGACCCAGTACTTC
TRBJ1-1 TRBV7-2 - - CASSRLAEGAFF TGTGCCAGCAGCCGACTTGCGGAAGGAGCTTTCTTT
TRBJ2-5 TRBV9 TRBD2 - CASSDSGREETQYF TGTGCCAGCAGCGATAGCGGGAGAGAAGAGACCCAGTACTTC
TRBJ1-1 TRBV6-2/TRBV6-3 - few CASSPIFTEAFF TGTGCCAGCAGCCCTATCTTCACTGAAGCTTTCTTT
TRBJ1-1 TRBV4-3 TRBD1 few CASSQDQGGGTEAFF TGCGCCAGCAGCCAAGACCAGGGGGGAGGCACTGAAGCTTTCTTT
TRBJ1-2 TRBV4-1 - few CASSQRGNYGYTF TGCGCCAGCAGCCAGCGGGGGAACTATGGCTACACCTTC
TRBJ2-1 TRBV12-3/TRBV12-4 TRBD2 few CASSFGLAGGSYNEQFF TGTGCCAGCAGTTTTGGGCTAGCGGGGGGCTCCTACAATGAGCAGTTCTTC
TRBJ2-2 TRBV20-1 TRBD1 many CSAYSDRGRPHTGELFF TGCAGTGCTTACTCGGACAGGGGGCGTCCACACACCGGGGAGCTGTTTTTT
TRBJ1-3 TRBV5-1 - - CASSLAGWGSGNTIYF TGCGCCAGCAGCTTGGCCGGCTGGGGTTCTGGAAACACCATATATTTT
TRBJ1-6 TRBV6-2/TRBV6-3 - few CASSRTNSPLHF TGTGCCAGCTCTAGGACAAATTCACCCCTCCACTTT
TRBJ1-2 TRBV5-6 - few CASSLTDLPNYGYTF TGTGCCAGCAGCTTAACAGACTTACCTAACTATGGCTACACCTTC
TRBJ1-6 TRBV9 - few CASSRKSQPRSPLHF TGTGCCAGCAGCAGAAAGTCACAGCCAAGATCACCCCTCCACTTT
TRBJ2-5 TRBV7-6 TRBD2 few CASSPLTGGQETQYF TGTGCCAGCAGCCCCCTAACGGGGGGGCAGGAGACCCAGTACTTC
TRBJ2-2 TRBV7-9 TRBD1 few CASSLAGQGTAGELFF TGTGCCAGCAGCTTAGCGGGACAGGGGACAGCCGGGGAGCTGTTTTTT
TRBJ1-1 TRBV7-9 - - CASSLRREAEAFF TGTGCCAGCAGCTTAAGGAGGGAAGCTGAAGCTTTCTTT
TRBJ1-3 TRBV25-1 - few CASSEYRGGLTGNTIYF TGTGCCAGCAGTGAATATAGGGGCGGCCTTACTGGAAACACCATATATTTT
TRBJ1-5 TRBV4-1 - few CASSHPYGNDQPQHF TGCGCCAGCAGCCACCCGTACGGGAACGATCAGCCCCAGCATTTT
TRBJ1-1 TRBV27 - - CASSLSNVNTEAFF TGTGCCAGCAGTTTATCGAATGTGAACACTGAAGCTTTCTTT